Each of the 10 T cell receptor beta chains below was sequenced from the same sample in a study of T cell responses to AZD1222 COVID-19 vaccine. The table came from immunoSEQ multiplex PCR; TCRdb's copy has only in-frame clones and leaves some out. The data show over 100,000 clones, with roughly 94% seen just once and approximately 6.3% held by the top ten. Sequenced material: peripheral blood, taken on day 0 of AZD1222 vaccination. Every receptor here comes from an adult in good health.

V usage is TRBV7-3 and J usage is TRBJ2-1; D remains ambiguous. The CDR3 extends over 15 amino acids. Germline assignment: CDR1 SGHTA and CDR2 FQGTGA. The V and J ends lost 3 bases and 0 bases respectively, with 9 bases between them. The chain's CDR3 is CASSFPDSSYNEQFF. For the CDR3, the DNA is TGTGCCAGCAGCTTTCCAGATAGCTCCTACAATGAGCAGTTCTTC.

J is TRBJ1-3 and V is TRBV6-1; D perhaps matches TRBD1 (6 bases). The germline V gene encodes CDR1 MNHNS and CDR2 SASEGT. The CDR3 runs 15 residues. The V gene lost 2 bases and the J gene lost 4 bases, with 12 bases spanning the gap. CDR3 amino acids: CASSEPYGQGNTIYF. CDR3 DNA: TGTGCCAGCAGTGAACCCTACGGACAGGGAAACACCATATATTTT.

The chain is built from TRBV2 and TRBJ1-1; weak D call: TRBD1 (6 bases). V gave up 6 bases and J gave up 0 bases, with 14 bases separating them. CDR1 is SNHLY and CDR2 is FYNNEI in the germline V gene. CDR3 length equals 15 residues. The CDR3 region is CASRGLQGLNTEAFF. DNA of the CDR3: TGTGCCAGCAGGGGATTACAGGGTTTGAACACTGAAGCTTTCTTT.

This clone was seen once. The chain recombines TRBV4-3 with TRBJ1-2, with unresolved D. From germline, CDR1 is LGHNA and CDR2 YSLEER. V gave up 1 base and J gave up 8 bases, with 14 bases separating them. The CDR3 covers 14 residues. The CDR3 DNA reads TGCGCCAGCAGCCAAGGAGTTGGGCGCCAGGGCTACACCTTC. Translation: CASSQGVGRQGYTF.

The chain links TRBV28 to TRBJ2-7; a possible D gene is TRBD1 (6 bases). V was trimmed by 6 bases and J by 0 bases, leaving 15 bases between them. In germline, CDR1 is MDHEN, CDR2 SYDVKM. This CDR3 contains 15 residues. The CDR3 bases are TGTGCCAGCAGCCTACAGGGCAGTAGCTCCTACGAGCAGTACTTC. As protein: CASSLQGSSSYEQYF.

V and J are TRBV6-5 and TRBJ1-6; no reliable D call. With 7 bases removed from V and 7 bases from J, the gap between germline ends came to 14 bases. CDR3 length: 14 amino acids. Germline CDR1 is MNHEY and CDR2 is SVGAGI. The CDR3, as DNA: TGTGCCAGCAAACCGGACCTTTCGAATTCACCCCTCCACTTT. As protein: CASKPDLSNSPLHF.

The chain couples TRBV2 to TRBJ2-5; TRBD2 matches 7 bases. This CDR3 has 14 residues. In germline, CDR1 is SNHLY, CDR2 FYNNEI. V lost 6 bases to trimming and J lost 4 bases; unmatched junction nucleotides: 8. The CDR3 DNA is TGTGCCAGCAGCCCGTTAGCGGGCGGAGAGACCCAGTACTTC. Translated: CASSPLAGGETQYF.

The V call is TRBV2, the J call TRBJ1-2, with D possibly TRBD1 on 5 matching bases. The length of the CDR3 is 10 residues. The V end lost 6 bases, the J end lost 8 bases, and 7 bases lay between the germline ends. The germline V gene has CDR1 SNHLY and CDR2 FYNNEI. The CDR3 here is CASSPGGYTF. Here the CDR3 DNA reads TGTGCCAGCAGCCCAGGGGGCTACACCTTC.

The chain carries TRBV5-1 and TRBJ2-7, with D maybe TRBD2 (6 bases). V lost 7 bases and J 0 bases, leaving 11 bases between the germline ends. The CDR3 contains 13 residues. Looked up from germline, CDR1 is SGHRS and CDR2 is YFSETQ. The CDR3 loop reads CASRGTGSYEQYF. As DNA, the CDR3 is TGCGCCAGCCGGGGGACTGGCTCCTACGAGCAGTACTTC.

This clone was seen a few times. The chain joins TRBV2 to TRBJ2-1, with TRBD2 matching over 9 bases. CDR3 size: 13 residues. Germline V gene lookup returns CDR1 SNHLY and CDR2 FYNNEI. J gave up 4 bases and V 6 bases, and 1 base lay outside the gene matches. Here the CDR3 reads CASRLAGYNEQFF. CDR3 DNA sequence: TGTGCCAGCAGGCTAGCGGGATACAATGAGCAGTTCTTC.